A single sample is the source of the 10 T cell receptor beta chains below, sequenced in a study of T cell changes during pregnancy in multiple sclerosis. Repertoires were generated with immunoSEQ multiplex PCR, while TCRdb's copy carries only in-frame clones and drops some. The sample records 40,000 to 60,000 clones, approximately 94% being singletons. The sequencing used CD4+ T cells from peripheral blood mononuclear cells, collected in the third trimester of pregnancy. The receptors originated from a female donor with multiple sclerosis, enrolled in a pregnancy study.

The chain is built from TRBV28 and TRBJ2-7, with D perhaps TRBD1 (6 bases). Germline V gene sequence: CDR1 MDHEN, CDR2 SYDVKM. V lost 8 bases and J lost 0, with 14 bases in between. There are 14 residues in the CDR3. CDR3 nucleotides: TGTGCCAGCCTAGACAGGTCCAGCTCCTACGAGCAGTACTTC. The encoded protein is CASLDRSSSYEQYF.

V usage is TRBV27 and J usage is TRBJ1-6; the D gene is possibly TRBD1 (6 bases). The V gene's germline CDR1 is MNHEY and CDR2 SMNVEV (reference sequence). The CDR3 spans 15 residues. The ends were cut back, 2 bases at V and 5 bases at J, with 10 bases in the middle. The CDR3 region is CASSLKGTNNSPLHF. In DNA form, the CDR3 reads TGTGCCAGCAGTTTAAAGGGGACAAATAATTCACCCCTCCACTTT.

The chain recombines TRBV5-1 with TRBJ2-7; 9 nucleotides line up with TRBD1. The length of the CDR3 is 12 residues. The ends lost 5 bases at V and 6 bases at J; junction bases unmatched: 3. The germline CDR1 and CDR2 sequences are SGHRS and YFSETQ. This CDR3 reads CASRQTGGEQYF. The CDR3 bases are TGCGCCAGCAGACAGACAGGGGGCGAGCAGTACTTC.

V gene TRBV7-2 combines with J gene TRBJ2-2, with TRBD2 matching over 11 bases. Germline CDR1 reads SGHTA; CDR2 reads FQGNSA. Trimming cost V 3 bases and J 3 bases; bases outside gene matches: 9. The CDR3 length is 18 residues. The CDR3 sequence: CASSFGLAGGGYTGELFF. CDR3 in DNA: TGTGCCAGCAGCTTTGGGCTAGCGGGGGGAGGCTACACCGGGGAGCTGTTTTTT.

The genes are TRBV7-9 and TRBJ1-3; 7 bases map to TRBD1. The trim removed 7 bases at V and 4 bases at J, leaving 7 bases unmatched. CDR3 size: 14 residues. CDR1 and CDR2 from the germline V gene are SEHNR and FQNEAQ (reference sequence). CDR3: CASTETGRGNTIYF. The CDR3 coding sequence is TGTGCCAGCACCGAGACAGGGAGGGGAAACACCATATATTTT.

The V and J genes are TRBV7-2 and TRBJ1-2; no clear D gene. There are 14 residues in the CDR3. CDR1 SGHTA and CDR2 FQGNSA come from the germline V gene. V was cut by 1 base and J by 6 bases, with 12 bases left in between. In nucleotides, the CDR3 is TGTGCCAGCAGCTTAGTCCAGAAAACTAATGGCTACACCTTC. Its protein product is CASSLVQKTNGYTF.

The count of this clone is one. This chain uses TRBV28 with TRBJ1-2, with D perhaps matching TRBD1 (6 bases). CDR1 and CDR2 (germline): MDHEN, SYDVKM. Trimming left V 4 bases short and J 0 bases short, with 15 bases between. The CDR3 runs to 16 residues. The CDR3 bases are TGTGCCAGCAGTTCGATCCCGGACAGAGCTAACTATGGCTACACCTTC. This translates into CASSSIPDRANYGYTF.

This clone showed up just once. V gene TRBV27 combines with J gene TRBJ2-5; TRBD1 aligns across 7 bases. CDR1 and CDR2 (germline): MNHEY, SMNVEV (reference sequence). V shed 3 bases, J shed 5 bases, and the junction held 9 bases outside the gene matches. The CDR3 runs to 15 residues. The CDR3 DNA is TGTGCCAGCAGTTTCTTGACAGGGTCGGGGGAGACCCAGTACTTC. Its protein product is CASSFLTGSGETQYF.

The chain recombines TRBV19 with TRBJ2-2; tentatively, D is TRBD2 (6 bases). Germline V gene lookup returns CDR1 LNHDA and CDR2 SQIVND (reference sequence). CDR3 length: 19 residues. Deletions cut 0 bases from V and 0 bases from J, with 17 bases between. The CDR3 loop reads CASSIDLPGLGANTGELFF. Here the CDR3 DNA reads TGTGCCAGTAGTATAGATCTCCCGGGACTCGGCGCGAACACCGGGGAGCTGTTTTTT.

The J gene is TRBJ2-3, the V gene TRBV25-1; 10 bases are a match to TRBD2. V lost 6 bases and J lost 3; bases outside the gene matches: 0. Germline CDR1 is MGHDK and CDR2 is SYGVNS. This CDR3 has 13 residues. In DNA, the CDR3 is TGTGCCAGCAGGACTAGCGGGACAGATACGCAGTATTTT. Protein sequence: CASRTSGTDTQYF. Drawing the rest from reference TRBV25-1 and TRBJ2-3, the complete variable domain is EADIYQTPRYLVIGTGKKITLECSQTMGHDKMYWYQQDPGMELHLIHYSYGVNSTEKGDLSSESTVSRIRTEHFPLTLESARPSHTSQYLCASRTSGTDTQYFGPGTRLTVL.